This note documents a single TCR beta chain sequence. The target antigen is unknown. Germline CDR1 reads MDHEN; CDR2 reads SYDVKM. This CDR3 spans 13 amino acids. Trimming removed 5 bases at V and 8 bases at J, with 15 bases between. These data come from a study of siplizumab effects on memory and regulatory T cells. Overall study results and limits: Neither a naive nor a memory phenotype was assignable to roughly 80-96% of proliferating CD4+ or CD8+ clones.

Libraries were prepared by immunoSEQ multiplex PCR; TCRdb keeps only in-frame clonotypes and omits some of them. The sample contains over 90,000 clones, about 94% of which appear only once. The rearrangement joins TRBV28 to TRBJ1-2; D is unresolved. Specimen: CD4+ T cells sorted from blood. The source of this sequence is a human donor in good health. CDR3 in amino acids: CASSPPRPPGYTF. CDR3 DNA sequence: TGTGCCAGCAGTCCACCTCGACCGCCCGGCTACACCTTC.